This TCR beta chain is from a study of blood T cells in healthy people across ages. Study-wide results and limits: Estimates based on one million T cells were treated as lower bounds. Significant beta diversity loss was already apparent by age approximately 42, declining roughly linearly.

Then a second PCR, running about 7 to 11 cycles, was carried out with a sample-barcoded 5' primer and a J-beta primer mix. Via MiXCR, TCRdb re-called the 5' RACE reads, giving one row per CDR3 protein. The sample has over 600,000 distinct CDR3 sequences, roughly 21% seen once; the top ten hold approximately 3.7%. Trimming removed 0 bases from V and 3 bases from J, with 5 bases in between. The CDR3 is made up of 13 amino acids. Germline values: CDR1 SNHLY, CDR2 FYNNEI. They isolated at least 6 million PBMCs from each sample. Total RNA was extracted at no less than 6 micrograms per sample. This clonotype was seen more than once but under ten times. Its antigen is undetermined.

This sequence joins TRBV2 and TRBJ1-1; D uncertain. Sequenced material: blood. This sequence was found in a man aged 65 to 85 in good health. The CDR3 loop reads CASSEAGYTEAFF. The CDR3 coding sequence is TGTGCCAGCAGTGAAGCCGGATACACTGAAGCTTTCTTT.